Described below is a single T cell receptor beta chain sequence and its context. Antigen: not known. Germline lookup yields CDR1 GTSNPN and CDR2 SVGIG (reference sequence). This CDR3 has 14 residues. The V gene end was trimmed by 2 bases and the J gene end by 6 bases; junction bases not matched to a gene: 8. Clones were sequenced by immunoSEQ multiplex PCR, and TCRdb holds only the in-frame ones, with some missing. The sample yields 220,000 or so clones, around 86% seen once. These data are taken from a study of cytomegalovirus exposure and HLA in healthy donors. Study-level points and caveats: The TCR clusters that emerged in the first cohort tended, a later analysis found, to co-occur in the 110 or so validation repertoires.

This sequence joins TRBV30 and TRBJ2-7; 9 positions match TRBD1. Sample: PBMCs. This TCR derives from a woman aged 18-29 years in good health and CMV-seropositive. CDR3 region: CAWSTGQGFREQYF. CDR3 sequence (DNA): TGTGCCTGGAGTACGGGACAGGGTTTCCGCGAGCAGTACTTC.